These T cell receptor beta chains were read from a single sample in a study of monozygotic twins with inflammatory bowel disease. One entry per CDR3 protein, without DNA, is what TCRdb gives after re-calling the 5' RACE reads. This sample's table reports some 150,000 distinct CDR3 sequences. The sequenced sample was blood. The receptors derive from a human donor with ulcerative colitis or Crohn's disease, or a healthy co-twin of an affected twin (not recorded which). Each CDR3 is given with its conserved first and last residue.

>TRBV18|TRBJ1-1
CASSPVGDTEAFF
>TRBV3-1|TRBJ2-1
CASSQEVGSYNEQFF
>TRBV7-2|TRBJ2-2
CASSEKGAVPGELFF
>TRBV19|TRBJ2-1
CASSTHSRNEQFF
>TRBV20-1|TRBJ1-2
CSASQQGTGSLGYTF
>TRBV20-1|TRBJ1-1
CSARVQGRRTEAFF
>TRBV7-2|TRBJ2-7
CASSSLTQSEQYF
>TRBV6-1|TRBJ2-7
CATSDLTYEQYF
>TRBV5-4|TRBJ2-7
CASSFAGGYEQYF
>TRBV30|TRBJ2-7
CAWSNEGLAASEQYF
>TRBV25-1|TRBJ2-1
CASSEWGQSSYNEQFF
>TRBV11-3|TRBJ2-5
CASSLGSGFDTTQYF
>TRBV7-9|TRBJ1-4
CASSVGTVLGTNEKLFF
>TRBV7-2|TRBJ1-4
CASSLRTGTGPKLFF
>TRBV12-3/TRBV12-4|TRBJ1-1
CASSFKGNTEAFF
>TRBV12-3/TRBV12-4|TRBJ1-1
CASSFEIRDEAFF
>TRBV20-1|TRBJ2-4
CSAPPGQIKNIQYF
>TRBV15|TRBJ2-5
CATSRLLGPQETQYF
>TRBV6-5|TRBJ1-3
CASSYSPYSGNTIYF
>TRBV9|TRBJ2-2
CASSVQAAGDRGNTGELFF
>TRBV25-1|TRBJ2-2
CASKGWGNTGELFF
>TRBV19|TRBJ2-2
CASSPRDIDTGELFF
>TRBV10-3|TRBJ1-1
CAISESTRGGTEAFF
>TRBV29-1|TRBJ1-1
CSVHPLNTEAFF
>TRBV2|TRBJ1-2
CASSADRAGSGYTF
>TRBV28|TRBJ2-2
CASSFGDYGELFF
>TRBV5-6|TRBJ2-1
CASSSGLAGGEQFF
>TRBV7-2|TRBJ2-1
CASSLGQSNNEQFF
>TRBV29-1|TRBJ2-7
CSVERQGYEQYF
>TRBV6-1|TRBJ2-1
CASSRQGAEGRQFF
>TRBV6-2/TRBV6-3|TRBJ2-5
CASSYDRGETQYF
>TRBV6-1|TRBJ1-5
CASSELGPDQPQHF
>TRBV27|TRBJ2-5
CASKLSGALETQYF
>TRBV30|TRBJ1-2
CAWSGTGRYTF
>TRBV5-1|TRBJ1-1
CASSLGQGSTEAFF
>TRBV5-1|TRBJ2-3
CASSSLGVPGQSITDTQYF
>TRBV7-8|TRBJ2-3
CASSEQARTDTQYF